The present T cell receptor beta chain was sequenced within a study of cytomegalovirus exposure and HLA in healthy donors. V shed 2 bases, J shed 3 bases, and the junction held 6 bases outside the gene matches. The CDR3 has 16 amino acids. Per the germline V gene, CDR1 is MNHEY and CDR2 is SVGAGI. Study-level findings and limits: When analyzed later, a missense DCLRE1C variant was found to be linked to TCR beta V- and J-gene trimming.

Concerning this clone: Its antigen remains unidentified.

Primers for the PCR totalled 60 Vbeta and 13 Jbeta. Generated by immunoSEQ multiplex PCR, the TCRdb table keeps only in-frame clones and is missing some. The data show some 160,000 clones, around four fifths seen once. Sequenced sample: PBMCs. This chain links TRBV6-5 with TRBJ2-1; 8 nucleotides match TRBD2. The receptor was isolated from a man younger than 30 in good health and CMV-seronegative. CDR3 region: CASSYARGRYYNEQFF. CDR3 DNA: TGTGCCAGCAGTTACGCGCGCGGGAGGTACTACAATGAGCAGTTCTTC.